This T cell receptor beta chain derives from a study of cytomegalovirus exposure and HLA in healthy donors. Overall study results and limits: Presence/absence analysis assumed near-uniform sequencing depth across donors.

These donors, healthy bone marrow donors, were studied. Both 60 Vbeta primers and 13 Jbeta primers went into the PCR. The assay was immunoSEQ multiplex PCR, and TCRdb's table has in-frame clones only and misses some. Among some 150,000 clones listed, 77% were seen once. Concerning this clone itself: Its antigen is not identified.

This TCR derives from a male donor in good health and CMV-seronegative. The sequenced sample was PBMCs.

This CDR3 is CASRPGQGAAGANVLTF. The DNA for the CDR3 is TGCGCCAGCAGACCGGGACAGGGGGCGGCTGGGGCCAACGTCCTGACTTTC. V gene TRBV5-1 combines with J gene TRBJ2-6; 12 bases agree with TRBD1. V was pared by 5 bases and J by 2 bases, with 5 bases of the junction left unmatched. The CDR3 has 17 residues. Germline values: CDR1 SGHRS, CDR2 YFSETQ.